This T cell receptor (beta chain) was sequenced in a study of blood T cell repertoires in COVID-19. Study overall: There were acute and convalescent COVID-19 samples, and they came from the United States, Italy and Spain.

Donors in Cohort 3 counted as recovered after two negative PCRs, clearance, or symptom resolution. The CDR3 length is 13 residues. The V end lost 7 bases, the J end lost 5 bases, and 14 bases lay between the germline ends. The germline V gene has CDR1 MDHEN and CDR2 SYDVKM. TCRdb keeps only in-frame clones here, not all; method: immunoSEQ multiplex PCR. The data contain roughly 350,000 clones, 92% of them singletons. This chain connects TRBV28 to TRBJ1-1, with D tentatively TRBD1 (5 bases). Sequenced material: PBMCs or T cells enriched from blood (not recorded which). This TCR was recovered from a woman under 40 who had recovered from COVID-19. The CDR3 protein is CASTPGAGTEAFF. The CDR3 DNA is TGTGCCAGCACCCCCGGGGCGGGGACTGAAGCTTTCTTT.